The following is a T cell receptor beta chain sequence with its context. This entry is derived from a study of T cell repertoires in cytomegalovirus infection. This CDR3 region has 15 residues. The germline V gene encodes CDR1 MNHEY and CDR2 SVGAGI. The ends were cut back, 4 bases at V and 4 bases at J, with 13 bases in the middle. Each CDR3 protein is one row after TCRdb ran MiXCR on the reads. Altogether around 170,000 distinct CDR3 sequences are present, roughly 17% being singletons, with the ten largest covering around 19%. Input material: CD8+ T cells from PBMCs. The receptor was derived from a human donor in good health (CMV status not recorded). Some clones in this sample may be carry-over from other donors' samples. The chain carries TRBV6-5 and TRBJ2-2, with a weak D call TRBD1 (5 bases). The CDR3 nucleotides are TGTGCCAGCAGTTTGGGGCAGGCGGTCACCGGGGAGCTGTTTTTT. Translated, it gives CASSLGQAVTGELFF.